This section outlines one TCR beta chain sequence together with its context. This sample was included in a study of blood T cells in healthy people across ages. Germline-derived CDR1 and CDR2 are SGHAT and FQNNGV. This CDR3 comprises 16 residues. V gave up 5 bases and J gave up 10 bases, with 24 bases separating them. PCR was performed a second time for about 7 to 12 cycles using a sample-barcoded 5' primer and a J-beta primer mix. TCRdb called the 5' RACE reads again in MiXCR, with one record for every CDR3 protein. The repertoire has hundreds of thousands of distinct CDR3 sequences, about 34% of them found once; the top ten carry less than 20%.

Sequenced input: blood. The chain carries TRBV11-2 and TRBJ2-1; a weak D match, TRBD2 (6 bases). This receptor was taken from a woman older than 75 in good health. CDR3 coding DNA: TGTGCCAGCAGCCGAGGGACTTCTCCACGGGCGGACGAGCAGTTCTTC. This translates into CASSRGTSPRADEQFF. Based on the CDR3 plus reference TRBV11-2 and TRBJ2-1, the full variable domain is EAGVAQSPRYKIIEKRQSVAFWCNPISGHATLYWYQQILGQGPKLLIQFQNNGVVDDSQLPKDRFSAERLKGVDSTLKIQPAKLEDSAVYLCASSRGTSPRADEQFFGPGTRLTVL.